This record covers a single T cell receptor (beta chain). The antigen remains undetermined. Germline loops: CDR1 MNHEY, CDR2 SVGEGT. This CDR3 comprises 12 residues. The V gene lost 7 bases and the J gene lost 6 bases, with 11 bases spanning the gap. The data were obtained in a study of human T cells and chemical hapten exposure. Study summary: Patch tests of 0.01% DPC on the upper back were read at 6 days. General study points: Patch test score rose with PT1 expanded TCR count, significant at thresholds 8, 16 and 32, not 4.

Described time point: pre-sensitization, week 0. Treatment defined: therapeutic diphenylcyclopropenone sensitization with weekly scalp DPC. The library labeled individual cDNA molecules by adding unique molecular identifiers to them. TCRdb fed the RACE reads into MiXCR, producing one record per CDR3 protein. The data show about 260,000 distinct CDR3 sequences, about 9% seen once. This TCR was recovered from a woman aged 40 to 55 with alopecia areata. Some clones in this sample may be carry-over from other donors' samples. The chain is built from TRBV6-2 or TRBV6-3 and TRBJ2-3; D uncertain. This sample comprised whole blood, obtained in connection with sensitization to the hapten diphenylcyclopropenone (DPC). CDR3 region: CASKRDADTQYF. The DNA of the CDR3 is TGTGCCAGCAAAAGAGATGCGGATACGCAGTATTTT.